A selection of T cell receptor beta chains follows, all from one sample in a study of CD8 T cells in ankylosing spondylitis. TCRdb independently ran MiXCR on the 5' RACE reads; one entry per CDR3 protein. The sample has under 550,000 distinct CDR3 sequences; roughly 26% are singletons. Sample: blood, either unsorted or a sorted T cell fraction (not recorded which). The receptors were gathered from a male donor with ankylosing spondylitis. Each CDR3 is given with its conserved first and last residue. The D gene is left open where the match is weak. Part of the rows lack a size; the others show once, few, many or a class for expanded clones.

-	TRBV12-3/TRBV12-4	-	TRBJ2-1	TGTGCCAGCAGTTCCCCTGTTGAGCAGTTCTTC	CASSSPVEQFF
-	TRBV12-3/TRBV12-4	many	TRBJ2-2	TGTGCCAGCAGTTTCAGGGGTATAGACACCGGGGAGCTGTTTTTT	CASSFRGIDTGELFF
TRBD2	TRBV20-1	once	TRBJ2-5	TGCAGTGCTAGATGGACTAGCGGGGAAGAGGCCCAGTACTTC	CSARWTSGEEAQYF
-	TRBV27	-	TRBJ2-1	TGTGCCAGCAGTTTCCGCCAAGTCAGGGATGAGCAGTTCTTC	CASSFRQVRDEQFF
-	TRBV6-1	-	TRBJ2-5	TGTGCCAGCGAAACCCTAATGGAGACCCAGTACTTC	CASETLMETQYF
-	TRBV29-1	few	TRBJ1-3	TGCAGCGTTGTCGAGGTTGGAAACACCATATATTTT	CSVVEVGNTIYF
TRBD2	TRBV3-1	few	TRBJ2-3	TGTGCCAGCAGCCAAGGGGTAGCGGGAGAGGATACGCAGTATTTT	CASSQGVAGEDTQYF
-	TRBV5-5	-	TRBJ2-5	TGTGCCAGCAGGGAAGGGGGCCAAGAGACCCAGTACTTC	CASREGGQETQYF
-	TRBV29-1	-	TRBJ2-3	TGCAGCGTTGGGATCGCAGATACGCAGTATTTT	CSVGIADTQYF
-	TRBV30	-	TRBJ1-1	TGTGCCTGGAGTGTCCAGCTAAACACTGAAGCTTTCTTT	CAWSVQLNTEAFF
TRBD2	TRBV20-1	-	TRBJ2-1	TGCAGTGCTTACCGTGCGGGAGCCCTCTACAATGAGCAGTTCTTC	CSAYRAGALYNEQFF
TRBD2	TRBV9	few	TRBJ2-5	TGTGCCAGCAGCCCCGAGATCTCGGGAGGCTATCAAGAGACCCAGTACTTC	CASSPEISGGYQETQYF
TRBD1	TRBV10-3	few	TRBJ1-4	TGTGCCATCAGTGAGACCACAGGGGGCGAGGGAAAACTGTTTTTT	CAISETTGGEGKLFF
TRBD2	TRBV20-1	-	TRBJ2-1	TGCAGTGCTTACGGGACTAGCGGAAGGAGGGTTCTTTGGAATGAGCAGTTCTTC	CSAYGTSGRRVLWNEQFF
TRBD2	TRBV27	-	TRBJ2-3	TGTGCCAGCAGTACCCGATTAGCGGGAGGGCCGGGCACAGATACGCAGTATTTT	CASSTRLAGGPGTDTQYF
-	TRBV21-1	-	TRBJ2-1	TGTGCCAGCAGCGTGGCTAGTCACCGTGGAAATGAGCAGTTCTTC	CASSVASHRGNEQFF
TRBD1	TRBV20-1	-	TRBJ2-3	TGCAGTGCTACCCGAGGGGGGGGACAGGGTCGGGATACGCAGTATTTT	CSATRGGGQGRDTQYF
-	TRBV15	few	TRBJ1-1	TGTGCCACCAGCAGAGATCGGGGTGGCTACATGAACACTGAAGCTTTCTTT	CATSRDRGGYMNTEAFF
-	TRBV24-1	-	TRBJ2-1	TGTGCCACCAGTGACACAGGGTTCAATGAGCAGTTCTTC	CATSDTGFNEQFF
TRBD1	TRBV5-1	-	TRBJ1-2	TGCGCCAGCAGCCCCGGGACAGGGGAGGTTGGCTACACCTTC	CASSPGTGEVGYTF
-	TRBV27	-	TRBJ1-1	TGTGCCAGCAGTTTAGCGCTGTACACTGAAGCTTTCTTT	CASSLALYTEAFF
-	TRBV5-1	-	TRBJ1-2	TGCGCCAGCAGCTCACTCAGCGGGGCAGGGGAAGGCTACACCTTC	CASSSLSGAGEGYTF
-	TRBV20-1	-	TRBJ1-5	TGCAGTGCTAGAGCCCAGGGTACAGAGCATCAGCCCCAGCATTTT	CSARAQGTEHQPQHF
-	TRBV12-3/TRBV12-4	-	TRBJ2-3	TGTGCCAGCAGTTTAGCGAAGAAGGCGGGATTCGACACAGATACGCAGTATTTT	CASSLAKKAGFDTDTQYF
-	TRBV6-1	few	TRBJ1-4	TGTGCCAGCAGTGAAGTCGAGGGAAATGAAAAACTGTTTTTT	CASSEVEGNEKLFF